The text below deals with one TCR beta chain. Antigen unknown. Profiled with immunoSEQ multiplex PCR; TCRdb holds only in-frame clones, not every one. In the table there are approximately 110,000 clones, 88% of which are singletons. The CDR3 is 15 amino acids. Looked up from germline, CDR1 is LGHNA and CDR2 is YNFKEQ. The J segment lost 2 bases and the V segment lost 4 bases, leaving 4 bases of the junction unmatched. The sample belongs to a study of T cell responses to AZD1222 COVID-19 vaccine. Looking at the study overall: Second-dose recipients at about 4 or about 12 weeks were treated as one pooled group.

Overall study findings and caveats: Spike-specific TCR breadth and depth were elevated following two AZD1222 doses. Among vaccine-associated CD4 TCRs, coverage spanned spike, with dominance at 160-218 and 743-854. The sample set comprised mostly white British donors with more females, and clonal diversity was possibly underestimated.

The sample consisted of peripheral blood, taken on day 0 of AZD1222 vaccination. This clonotype was sampled from an adult in good health. The V and J genes are TRBV4-2 and TRBJ2-5; 10 bases fit TRBD2. This CDR3 reads CASSPGTSVQETQYF. CDR3 in DNA: TGTGCCAGCAGCCCCGGGACTAGCGTTCAAGAGACCCAGTACTTC.